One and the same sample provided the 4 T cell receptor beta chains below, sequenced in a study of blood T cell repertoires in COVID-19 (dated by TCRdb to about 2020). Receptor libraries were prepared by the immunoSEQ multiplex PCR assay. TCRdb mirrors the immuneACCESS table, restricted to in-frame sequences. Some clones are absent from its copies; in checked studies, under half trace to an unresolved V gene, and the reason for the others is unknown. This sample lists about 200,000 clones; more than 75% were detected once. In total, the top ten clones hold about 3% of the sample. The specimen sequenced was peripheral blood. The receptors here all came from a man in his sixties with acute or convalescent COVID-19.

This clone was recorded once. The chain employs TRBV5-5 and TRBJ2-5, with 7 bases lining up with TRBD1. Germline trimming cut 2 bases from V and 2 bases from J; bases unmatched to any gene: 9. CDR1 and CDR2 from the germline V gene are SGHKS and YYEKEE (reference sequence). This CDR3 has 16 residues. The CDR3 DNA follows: TGTGCCAGCAGCTTAGGGGGCCGGGGCTCTCAAGAGACCCAGTACTTC. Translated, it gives CASSLGGRGSQETQYF.

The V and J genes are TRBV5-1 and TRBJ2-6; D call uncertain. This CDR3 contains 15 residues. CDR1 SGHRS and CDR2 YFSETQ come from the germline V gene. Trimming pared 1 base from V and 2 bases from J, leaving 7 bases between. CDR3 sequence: CASSLLAAGANVLTF. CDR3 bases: TGCGCCAGCAGCTTGTTAGCAGCTGGGGCCAACGTCCTGACTTTC.

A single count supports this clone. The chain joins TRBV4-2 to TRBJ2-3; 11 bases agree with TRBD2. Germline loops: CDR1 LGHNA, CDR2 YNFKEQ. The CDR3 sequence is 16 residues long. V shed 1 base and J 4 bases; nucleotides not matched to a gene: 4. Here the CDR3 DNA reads TGTGCCAGCAGCCAAGTCTCACTAGCGGGAGCAGATACGCAGTATTTT. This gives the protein CASSQVSLAGADTQYF.

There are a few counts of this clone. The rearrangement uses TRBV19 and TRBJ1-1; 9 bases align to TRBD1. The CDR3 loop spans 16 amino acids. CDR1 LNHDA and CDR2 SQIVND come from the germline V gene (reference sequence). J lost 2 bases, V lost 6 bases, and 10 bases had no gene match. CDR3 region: CASSPGTGTSNTEAFF. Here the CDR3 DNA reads TGTGCCAGTAGCCCCGGGACAGGGACTTCTAACACTGAAGCTTTCTTT.